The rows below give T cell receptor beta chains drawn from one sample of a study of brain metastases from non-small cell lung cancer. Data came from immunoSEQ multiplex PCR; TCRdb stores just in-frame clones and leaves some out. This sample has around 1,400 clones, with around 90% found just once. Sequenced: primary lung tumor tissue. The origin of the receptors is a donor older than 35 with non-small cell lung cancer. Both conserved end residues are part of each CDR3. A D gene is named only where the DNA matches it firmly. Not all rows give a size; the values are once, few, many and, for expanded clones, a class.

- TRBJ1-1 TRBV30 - TGTGCCTGGAGTGTACAGGGAGCGGGCACTGAAGCTTTCTTT CAWSVQGAGTEAFF
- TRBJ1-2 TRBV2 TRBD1 TGTGCCAGCAGTGTTGGGGGACAGGGACCCTATGGCTACACCTTC CASSVGGQGPYGYTF
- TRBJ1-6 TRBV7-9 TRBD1 TGTGCCAGCAGCTCACAGGGGAGTGATTCACCCCTCCACTTT CASSSQGSDSPLHF
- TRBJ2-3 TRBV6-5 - TGTGCCAGCAGTTACGCAGATACGCAGTATTTT CASSYADTQYF
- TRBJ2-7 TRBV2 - TGTGCCAGCAGGATGGGTGGCGAGCAGTACTTC CASRMGGEQYF
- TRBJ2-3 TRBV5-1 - TGCGCCAGTAGCTTGGAGGGGGCGGGGGGCCCGCGCACAGATACGCAGTATTTT CASSLEGAGGPRTDTQYF
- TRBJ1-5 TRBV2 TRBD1 TGTGCCAGCAGGGACAGGGGGGCCCAGCATTTT CASRDRGAQHF
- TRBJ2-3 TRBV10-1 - TGCGCCAGCAGTGTGTCGAGACAGGACAGTACGATCACGCAGTATTTT CASSVSRQDSTITQYF
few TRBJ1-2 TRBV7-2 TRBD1 TGTGCCAGCAGCTTCCGGACAGGGTCTGGCTACACCTTC CASSFRTGSGYTF
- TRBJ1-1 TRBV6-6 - TGTGCCAGCAGTCTCATACAGGGAACTGAAGCTTTCTTT CASSLIQGTEAFF
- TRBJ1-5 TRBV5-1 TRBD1 TGCGCCAGCAGCCCAGGGGGACAGGGACATCAGCCCCAGCATTTT CASSPGGQGHQPQHF
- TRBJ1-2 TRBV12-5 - TGTGCTAGTGGTTACGAGTGGACTGGCTACACCTTC CASGYEWTGYTF
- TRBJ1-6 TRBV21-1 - TGTGCCAGCAGCAAAAGGGACAGGGCCAGCTCCTATAATTCACCCCTCCACTTT CASSKRDRASSYNSPLHF
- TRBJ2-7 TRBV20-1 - TGCAGTGCTAGTCCGGGACTTTTATACGAGCAGTACTTC CSASPGLLYEQYF
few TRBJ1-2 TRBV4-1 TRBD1 TGCGCCAGCAGCCAAGGGACAGGGAACACCTTC CASSQGTGNTF
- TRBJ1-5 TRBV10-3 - TGTGCCATCAGTGAACGAGGGAATAGCGGCAATCAGCCCCAGCATTTT CAISERGNSGNQPQHF
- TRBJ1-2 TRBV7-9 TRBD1 TGTGCCAGCAGCTCGGGGACAGGGGTTATACATGGCTACACCTTC CASSSGTGVIHGYTF
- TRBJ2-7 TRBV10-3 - TGTGCCATCAGTGACACCTACGAGCAGTACTTC CAISDTYEQYF
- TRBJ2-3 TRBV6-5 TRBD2 TGTGCCAGCAGTTATAGCAGCGGGGGGTTAGATACGCAGTATTTT CASSYSSGGLDTQYF
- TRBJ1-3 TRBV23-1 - TGTGCCAGCAGTCAAAAGTCAATCCCGTGCGGGGCAAACACCATATATTTT CASSQKSIPCGANTIYF
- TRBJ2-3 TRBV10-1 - TGCGCCAGCAGTGTGTCGAGACAGGACAGTATGATCACGCAGTATTTT CASSVSRQDSMITQYF
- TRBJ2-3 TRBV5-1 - TGCGCCAGCAGTCAGGGTCTGGTATCAGATACGCAGTATTTT CASSQGLVSDTQYF
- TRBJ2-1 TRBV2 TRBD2 TGTGCCGGTCTAGCGGGGGGGCCCCACAATGAGCAGTTCTTC CAGLAGGPHNEQFF
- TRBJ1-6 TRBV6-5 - TGTGCCAGCAGTTACTCGAGTCCCGGTTCACCCCTCCACTTT CASSYSSPGSPLHF
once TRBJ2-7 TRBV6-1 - TGTGCCAGCAGTGAAGGAGAGTCCTCCTACGAGCAGTACTTC CASSEGESSYEQYF
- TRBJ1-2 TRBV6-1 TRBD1 TGTGTCAGCAGTGACAGGGTCTATGGCTACACCTTC CVSSDRVYGYTF
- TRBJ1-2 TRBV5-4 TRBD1 TGTGCCAGCAGCCCGGGACAGGGGGCGCAGAACTATGGCTACACCTTC CASSPGQGAQNYGYTF
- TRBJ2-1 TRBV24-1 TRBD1 TGTGCCACCAGTGATGGGACAGGGGAAGGGAATGAGCAGTTCTTC CATSDGTGEGNEQFF
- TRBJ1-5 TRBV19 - TGTGCCAGTAGTCCTTTTCTGGGCCCGGGACAGCCCCAGCATTTT CASSPFLGPGQPQHF
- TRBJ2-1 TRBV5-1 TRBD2 TGCGCCAGCAGCTTGGTAACCCGGGGGGGGTACAATGAGCAGTTCTTC CASSLVTRGGYNEQFF
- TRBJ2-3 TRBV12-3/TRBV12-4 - TGTGCCAGCAGTCCTCTCTGGGGGGCGCAGTATTTT CASSPLWGAQYF
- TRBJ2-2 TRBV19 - TGTGCCAGTAGTATTCACACCGGGGAGCTGTTTTTT CASSIHTGELFF
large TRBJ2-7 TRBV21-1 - TGTGCCAGCAGCGCCCGGGACAGGGGAACCTACGAGCAGTACTTC CASSARDRGTYEQYF
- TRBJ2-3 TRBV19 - TGTGCCAGTAGTAGCGGGCCCACAGATACGCAGTATTTT CASSSGPTDTQYF
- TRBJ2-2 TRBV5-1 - TGCGCCAGCAGTCTGCCGGACTCCCGGGGCGGGGAGCTGTTTTTT CASSLPDSRGGELFF